These 14 T cell receptor beta chains were all obtained from the same sample, sequenced in a study of T-cell reconstitution after alpha-beta-depleted transplantation in children (dated by TCRdb to 2016 to 2018). Library preparation employed PCR. The instrument was an Illumina HiSeq 2500. TCR libraries were prepared with molecular barcoding, using unique molecular identifiers to normalize TCRbeta repertoire quantification. TCRdb reprocessing: public reads trimmed at Q25 with fastp, clones called with MiXCR, in-frame beta chains kept. Duplicate CDR3 protein sequences are folded into a single record with the most common DNA and genes. The sample data list roughly 200,000 distinct CDR3 sequences, and under 8.5% of these were observed just once. Jointly, the top ten make up about 6% of the sample. This sample's treatment or condition label indicates: allogeneic hematopoietic cell transplantation with graft depleted of TCRalphabeta T cells and CD19 B cells.

This material consisted of PBMCs, taken before TCRalphabeta/CD19-depleted stem cell transplant. Receptors were obtained from a boy between 2 and 10 years old with acute lymphoblastic leukemia, due to receive a stem cell transplant.

The chain is built from TRBV11-2 and TRBJ2-5; D gene uncertain. This CDR3 is 15 amino acids long. The germline V and J ends were trimmed by 4 bases and 5 bases, with 17 bases remaining between them. From germline, CDR1 is SGHAT and CDR2 FQNNGV. CDR3 DNA: TGTGCCAGCAGCTCTCTATCCCATCCGCCGGAGACCCAGTACTTC. Its translation: CASSSLSHPPETQYF.

Worth noting for this clonotype: A much larger clone sits a single nucleotide away, making a read error possible. This likely comes from a read error, as the CDR3 has no conserved phenylalanine or tryptophan at its end. The chain is built from TRBV6-5 and TRBJ1-2; possibly TRBD1 for D (5 bases). V was clipped by 2 bases and J by 4 bases, with 8 bases between them. The CDR3 extends over 13 amino acids. Germline CDR1 is MNHEY and CDR2 is SVGAGI. The CDR3 sequence is CASSYAGVYGYTS. The CDR3 region has the DNA TGTGCCAGCAGTTACGCGGGGGTCTATGGCTACACCTCC.

V usage is TRBV5-1 and J usage is TRBJ2-1; tentatively, D is TRBD1 or TRBD2 (5 bases each). Per germline, CDR1 SGHRS and CDR2 YFSETQ. The CDR3 length is 13 residues. The V gene lost 3 bases and the J gene lost 10 bases, with 14 bases spanning the gap. The CDR3 bases are TGCGCCAGCAGCTGGGACGGTGCTCCAGAGCAGTTCTTC. It codes for CASSWDGAPEQFF.

The rearrangement links TRBV6-2 or TRBV6-3 to TRBJ2-7; TRBD2 aligns across 9 bases. Germline CDR1 and CDR2: MNHEY and SVGEGT. The CDR3 is 16 amino acids. V dropped 2 bases and J dropped 6; count of bases not matched to a gene: 11. DNA of the CDR3: TGTGCCAGCAGTTACCCCGCGGGAGGGAGCCCCCTCGAGCAGTACTTC. This gives the protein CASSYPAGGSPLEQYF.

In regard to this clonotype: Since a much larger clone is just one base distant, this may be a read error. The V gene is TRBV29-1, the J gene TRBJ1-4; D is unclear. V lost 0 bases to trimming and J lost 3 bases, with 11 bases between them. Germline V gene data show CDR1 as SQVTM and CDR2 as ANQGSEA. This CDR3 is built from 15 residues. The CDR3 coding sequence is TGCAGCGTTGAAGATCCGGCAGTGGCTAATGAAAAACTGTTTTTT. Translating gives CSVEDPAVANEKLFF. Full variable domain (rest looked up from reference TRBV29-1 and TRBJ1-4): SAVISQKPSRDICQRGTSLTIQCQVDSQVTMMFWYRQQPGQSLTLIATANQGSEATYESGFVIDKFPISRPNLTFSTLTVSNMSPEDSSIYLCSVEDPAVANEKLFFGSGTQLSVL.

The table lists this clonotype with many counts. The chain joins TRBV7-6 to TRBJ2-7; a weak D match, TRBD1 (5 bases). Germline CDR1 reads SGHVS; CDR2 reads FNYEAQ. The V end was cut by 5 bases, the J end by 6 bases, with 14 bases between. This CDR3 is 13 amino acids long. CDR3 bases: TGTGCCAGCAGCCCAACTGTAGGGGCCGAGCAGTACTTC. It translates to CASSPTVGAEQYF.

Ten or more counts support this clonotype. The chain links TRBV28 to TRBJ2-1; D is tentatively TRBD1 or TRBD2 (5 bases each). CDR3 length equals 15 residues. Germline V CDR1 and CDR2: MDHEN, SYDVKM. Trimming stripped 10 bases from V and 4 bases from J, with 20 bases between. The chain's CDR3 is CATERGSKGYNEQFF. DNA for the CDR3: TGTGCCACCGAACGGGGCTCAAAAGGTTACAATGAGCAGTTCTTC.

V usage is TRBV6-2 or TRBV6-3 and J usage is TRBJ2-3; 12 bases align to TRBD1. CDR3 length equals 17 residues. In germline, CDR1 is MNHEY, CDR2 SVGEGT. V was pared by 2 bases and J by 5 bases, with 8 bases of the junction left unmatched. The CDR3 DNA reads TGTGCCAGCAGTTACCGACCCGGGACAGGGGGCAGAGATACGCAGTATTTT. It translates to CASSYRPGTGGRDTQYF.

There are many counts of this clonotype. The chain links TRBV29-1 to TRBJ2-1; 7 bases align to TRBD1. This CDR3 comprises 14 residues. The trim removed 7 bases at V and 1 base at J, leaving 7 bases unmatched. Germline V gene lookup returns CDR1 SQVTM and CDR2 ANQGSEA. DNA of the CDR3: TGCAGCGCCCAGGACAGGAAGTCCTACAATGAGCAGTTCTTC. It is translated as CSAQDRKSYNEQFF.

This clonotype has at least ten counts. The chain carries TRBV29-1 and TRBJ2-4; TRBD2 might be the D (6 bases). Trimming shortened V by 6 bases and J by 4 bases, and 22 bases separated the two germline ends. This CDR3 is built from 16 residues. Germline V gives CDR1 SQVTM, CDR2 ANQGSEA. The CDR3 DNA reads as TGCAGCGTCTTGCCCCCGGGGGTGCCAGGGAAAAACATTCAGTACTTC. Protein sequence: CSVLPPGVPGKNIQYF.

This clonotype was detected a few times. The rearrangement links TRBV5-1 to TRBJ1-4; tentatively, D is TRBD1 (5 bases). The V gene's germline CDR1 is SGHRS and CDR2 YFSETQ. The CDR3 consists of 14 residues. The V and J ends lost 6 bases and 9 bases respectively, with 18 bases between them. CDR3 coding DNA: TGCGCCAGCATCCCTACAGGAGACTTGAAAAAACTGTTTTTT. Translated: CASIPTGDLKKLFF.

This clonotype was seen at least ten times. The chain couples TRBV20-1 to TRBJ2-7; the match to TRBD2 covers 9 bases. V gave up 3 bases and J gave up 4 bases; unmatched junction bases: 7. This CDR3 spans 14 amino acids. Germline CDR1 and CDR2: DFQATT and SNEGSKA (reference sequence). The CDR3, as DNA: TGCAGTGCTAGGGGGCTAGCGGGATTGTACGAGCAGTACTTC. Translating it yields CSARGLAGLYEQYF.

This clonotype has more than one count but fewer than ten. V is TRBV7-2 and J is TRBJ2-2; D perhaps matches TRBD1 (5 bases). Germline V gives CDR1 SGHTA, CDR2 FQGNSA. This CDR3 has 15 residues. Between the trimmed V and J ends, which lost 6 bases and 1 base, there was a span of 12 bases. The CDR3 loop is CASRGQGRNTGELFF. CDR3 bases: TGTGCCAGCAGGGGCCAGGGTAGGAACACCGGGGAGCTGTTTTTT.

In this sample, this clonotype turned up many times. This rearrangement joins TRBV4-3 to TRBJ2-1; D gene ambiguous. V lost 1 base and J lost 8, with 6 bases in between. This CDR3 has 12 residues. Germline CDR1 LGHNA, CDR2 YSLEER. In DNA, the CDR3 is TGCGCCAGCAGCCAAGGAATATATGAGCAGTTCTTC. Protein sequence: CASSQGIYEQFF.